These T cell receptor beta chains were read from a single sample in a study of OX40 agonist ivuxolimab in advanced cancers. The table came from immunoSEQ multiplex PCR; TCRdb's copy has only in-frame clones and leaves some out. The data hold some 43,000 clones, with approximately 90% observed a single time. Material: CD4+ or CD8+ T cells sorted from blood, obtained in a trial of the OX40 agonist ivuxolimab. The receptors originated from an adult with an advanced solid tumor such as melanoma, head and neck, liver or kidney cancer. Both conserved end residues are part of each CDR3. A D gene is named only where the DNA matches it firmly. Clone size appears in some rows only: once, few, many, or a class for an expanded clone.

TRBV4-3	NA	NA	TRBJ2-1	CASSQDADRNSYNEQFF	TGCGCCAGCAGCCAAGATGCCGACAGGAACTCCTACAATGAGCAGTTCTTC
TRBV18	NA	NA	TRBJ1-2	CASSEAEPGHNYGYTF	TGTGCCAGCTCAGAGGCCGAACCGGGACATAACTATGGCTACACCTTC
TRBV27	NA	TRBD1	TRBJ1-4	CASSLSIPAGGSATNEKLFF	TGTGCCAGCAGTTTATCGATTCCCGCAGGGGGCAGCGCAACTAATGAAAAACTGTTTTTT
TRBV27	NA	TRBD1	TRBJ1-5	CASSSGGRGQPQHF	TGTGCCAGCAGTTCCGGAGGCAGGGGGCAGCCCCAGCATTTT
TRBV30	NA	NA	TRBJ2-7	CAWGRRTVLYEQYF	TGTGCCTGGGGTAGACGGACCGTTCTCTACGAGCAGTACTTC
TRBV7-3	NA	TRBD1	TRBJ1-2	CASSLTWTGTGYTF	TGTGCCAGCAGCTTAACCTGGACAGGGACTGGCTACACCTTC
TRBV27	NA	NA	TRBJ2-5	CASSLGVQETQYF	TGTGCCAGCAGCCTAGGGGTGCAAGAGACCCAGTACTTC
TRBV18	NA	NA	TRBJ2-3	CASSPLGLPSSTDTQYF	TGTGCCAGCTCACCCCTCGGGCTTCCCTCTAGCACAGATACGCAGTATTTT
TRBV6-5	few	NA	TRBJ1-5	CASSSLNNQPQHF	TGTGCCAGCAGTAGTCTTAACAATCAGCCCCAGCATTTT
TRBV7-2	NA	NA	TRBJ2-4	CASSLGRGGKNIQYF	TGTGCCAGCAGCTTAGGGCGGGGAGGCAAAAACATTCAGTACTTC
TRBV2	few	NA	TRBJ1-1	CASKRVTEAFF	TGTGCCAGCAAACGGGTCACTGAAGCTTTCTTT
TRBV19	NA	TRBD2	TRBJ2-1	CASSDGLAGDTSSYNEQFF	TGTGCCAGTAGTGACGGACTAGCGGGGGACACGAGCTCCTACAATGAGCAGTTCTTC
TRBV29-1	NA	TRBD1	TRBJ1-1	CSASGGWDTEAFF	TGCAGCGCCTCAGGGGGCTGGGACACTGAAGCTTTCTTT
TRBV5-6	NA	NA	TRBJ2-1	CASSLAGTGNEQFF	TGTGCCAGCAGCTTGGCCGGGACGGGCAATGAGCAGTTCTTC